This T cell receptor beta chain was identified during a study of blood T cell repertoires in COVID-19. The overall study: Sites in the United States, Italy and Spain provided acute and convalescent COVID-19 samples. From T cells, B-cell-depleted T cells, or PBMCs came the material, which was cDNA or gDNA.

Sequencing used immunoSEQ multiplex PCR; TCRdb keeps in-frame clones, though not all of them. The sample yields some 220,000 clones, 85% seen once. V was shortened by 1 base and J by 5 bases, with 9 bases between the two germline ends. Germline CDR1 is LGHNA and CDR2 is YNFKEQ. The CDR3 is 14 amino acids. The TCR comes from a man aged 45-65 years who had recovered from COVID-19. Sample: peripheral blood. This chain links TRBV4-2 with TRBJ2-1; a possible D gene is TRBD2 (5 bases). The CDR3 region is CASSQAGLNNEQFF. CDR3 DNA: TGTGCCAGCAGCCAAGCGGGATTGAACAATGAGCAGTTCTTC.